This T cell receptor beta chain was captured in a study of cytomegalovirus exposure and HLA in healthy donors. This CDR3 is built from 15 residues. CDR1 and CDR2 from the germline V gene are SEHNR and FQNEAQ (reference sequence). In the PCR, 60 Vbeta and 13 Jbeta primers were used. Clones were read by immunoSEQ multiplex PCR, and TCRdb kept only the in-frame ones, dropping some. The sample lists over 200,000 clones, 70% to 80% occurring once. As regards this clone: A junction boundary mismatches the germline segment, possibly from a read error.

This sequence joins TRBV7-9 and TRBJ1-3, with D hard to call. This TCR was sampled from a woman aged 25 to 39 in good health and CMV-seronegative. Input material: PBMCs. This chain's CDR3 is CSSSLLGGTGNTIYF. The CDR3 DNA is TGTTCCAGCAGCCTCCTAGGAGGTACCGGAAACACCATATATTTT.